This entry lists 17 T cell receptor beta chains sequenced from one sample in a study of OX40 agonist ivuxolimab in advanced cancers. The library came from the immunoSEQ multiplex PCR assay. The table was pulled from immuneACCESS by TCRdb, which kept in-frame rearrangements only. Such tables lose some clones; where checked, under half of the loss comes from unresolved V genes, and the rest has no known cause. The sample table records about 76,000 clones; roughly 87% of these occur just once. Less than 0.2% of the sample rests with the top ten. The input for sequencing was CD4+ or CD8+ T cells sorted from blood, taken in a trial of the OX40 agonist ivuxolimab. The receptors here all came from an adult with an advanced solid tumor such as melanoma, head and neck, liver or kidney cancer.

This chain connects TRBV18 to TRBJ1-1, with a possible D match to TRBD1 (5 bases). V lost 5 bases, J lost 6 bases, and 16 bases lay in between. Germline V gene sequence: CDR1 KGHSH, CDR2 LQKENI. This CDR3 contains 14 residues. Written as DNA, the CDR3 is TGTGCCAGCTCAGCCGGGATCACAGGACCTGAAGCTTTCTTT. Translating it yields CASSAGITGPEAFF.

DNA of the CDR3: TGTGCCAGCAGCTTATTGCGGACAGGGGAAGCTTTCTTT. As protein: CASSLLRTGEAFF. The chain combines TRBV7-2 with TRBJ1-1; 8 bases map to TRBD1. After removal of 2 bases from V and 8 bases from J, the junction contained 4 bases not matched to a gene. CDR1 SGHTA and CDR2 FQGNSA come from the germline V gene. There are 13 residues in the CDR3.

The chain combines TRBV7-6 with TRBJ1-1; D not certain. Germline V gene lookup returns CDR1 SGHVS and CDR2 FNYEAQ. This CDR3 is built from 13 residues. V lost 6 bases and J 7 bases, leaving 15 bases between the germline ends. CDR3 protein: CASRPTAPSEAFF. The CDR3 DNA is TGTGCCAGCAGACCAACAGCTCCCAGTGAAGCTTTCTTT.

The chain employs TRBV4-3 and TRBJ2-7, with D unclear. The CDR3 is 16 amino acids. The ends were cut back, 0 bases at V and 2 bases at J, with 14 bases in the middle. Germline loops: CDR1 LGHNA, CDR2 YSLEER. CDR3 region: CASSQERALATYEQYF. The CDR3 coding sequence is TGCGCCAGCAGCCAAGAAAGAGCGTTAGCCACCTACGAGCAGTACTTC.

The chain uses TRBV5-1 and TRBJ2-3, with 7 bases fitting TRBD2. This CDR3 is 16 amino acids long. Germline V lookup: CDR1 SGHRS, CDR2 YFSETQ. V lost 7 bases and J lost 0; bases outside the gene matches: 11. The CDR3 DNA is TGCGCCAGCGGAACGAGACTAGCTACTAGCACAGATACGCAGTATTTT. Encoded protein: CASGTRLATSTDTQYF.

This clone is a singleton in its sample. The chain is built from TRBV9 and TRBJ2-1, with 7 bases matching TRBD1. J gave up 6 bases and V 2 bases, and 8 bases lay outside the gene matches. Germline values: CDR1 SGDLS, CDR2 YYNGEE. There are 15 residues in the CDR3. The CDR3 DNA reads TGTGCCAGCAGCGTGACAGGGTTTCAAGGCAATGAGCAGTTCTTC. Amino acid sequence: CASSVTGFQGNEQFF.

This chain joins TRBV2 and TRBJ1-3; the D is unclear. The CDR3 spans 14 residues. Trimming stripped 6 bases from V and 4 bases from J, with 13 bases between. The germline CDR1 and CDR2 sequences are SNHLY and FYNNEI. For the CDR3, the DNA is TGTGCCAGCAGGGGGTGGAACGCCGGAAACACCATATATTTT. Encoded protein: CASRGWNAGNTIYF.

The CDR3 is CASSRVGSYEQYF. The CDR3 bases are TGTGCCAGCAGCCGGGTCGGCTCCTACGAGCAGTACTTC. The rearrangement links TRBV9 to TRBJ2-7; no firm D call. CDR3 length: 13 residues. In germline, CDR1 is SGDLS, CDR2 YYNGEE. V dropped 4 bases and J dropped 0 bases, with 8 bases sitting between them.

V usage is TRBV6-5 and J usage is TRBJ1-1; no firm D call. CDR3 length: 14 amino acids. V shed 5 bases and J shed 3 bases, with 13 bases lying between them. The germline gives CDR1 MNHEY, CDR2 SVGAGI. DNA of the CDR3: TGTGCCAGCAGTCCCGGCCTATGGGACACTGAAGCTTTCTTT. Its protein is CASSPGLWDTEAFF.

This clone turned up a few times. This chain links TRBV18 with TRBJ1-1; D gene ambiguous. The CDR3 is 13 residues long. V was shortened by 2 bases and J by 11 bases, with 15 bases between the two germline ends. In germline, CDR1 is KGHSH, CDR2 LQKENI. CDR3 nucleotides: TGTGCCAGCTCACCATTGTGGAATGAGGGTGCTTTCTTT. Its protein is CASSPLWNEGAFF. The full variable domain, its missing parts supplied by reference TRBV18 and TRBJ1-1, is NAGVMQNPRHLVRRRGQEARLRCSPMKGHSHVYWYRQLPEEGLKFMVYLQKENIIDESGMPKERFSAEFPKEGPSILRIQQVVRGDSAAYFCASSPLWNEGAFFGQGTRLTVV.

The chain carries TRBV7-3 and TRBJ1-1; D gene ambiguous. CDR3 length: 13 amino acids. Trimming cost V 6 bases and J 1 base, with 9 bases left between them. From germline, CDR1 is SGHTA and CDR2 FQGTGA. CDR3 DNA: TGTGCCAGCAGAGCGGACGGGAACACTGAAGCTTTCTTT. Its translation: CASRADGNTEAFF.

The chain has TRBV11-2 and TRBJ1-2, with D tentatively TRBD1 (6 bases). The germline gives CDR1 SGHAT, CDR2 FQNNGV. Trimming took off 5 bases at V and 8 bases at J, with 9 bases between the two ends. CDR3 length equals 11 residues. The CDR3 bases are TGTGCCAGCAGCCCAGGACAGGGCTACACCTTC. Encoded protein: CASSPGQGYTF.

The genes are TRBV5-1 and TRBJ1-1; D might be TRBD1 (6 bases). V was pared by 4 bases and J by 0 bases, with 16 bases between. The CDR3 is made up of 16 amino acids. Germline-derived CDR1 and CDR2 are SGHRS and YFSETQ. This chain's CDR3 is CASSPTGGQMNTEAFF. The CDR3 nucleotides are TGCGCCAGCAGCCCCACAGGCGGACAGATGAACACTGAAGCTTTCTTT.

This chain uses TRBV28 with TRBJ1-1; perhaps TRBD1 as D (6 bases). Trimming left V 7 bases short and J 2 bases short, with 17 bases between. The CDR3 length is 15 residues. The germline CDR1 and CDR2 sequences are MDHEN and SYDVKM. CDR3 in amino acids: CASTTPTGANTEAFF. The CDR3, as DNA: TGTGCCAGCACCACTCCGACAGGCGCTAACACTGAAGCTTTCTTT.

This chain connects TRBV5-1 to TRBJ2-3; TRBD1 matches 8 bases. The germline V gene encodes CDR1 SGHRS and CDR2 YFSETQ. CDR3 length equals 15 residues. Trimming took 3 bases from V and 3 from J; bases not matched to a gene: 6. The chain's CDR3 is CASSSQQGGTDTQYF. The CDR3 nucleotides are TGCGCCAGCAGCTCACAACAGGGGGGTACAGATACGCAGTATTTT.

This clone was picked up a small number of times. V usage is TRBV29-1 and J usage is TRBJ1-1; D not resolved. V lost 7 bases to trimming and J lost 3 bases, with 6 bases between them. Per germline, CDR1 SQVTM and CDR2 ANQGSEA. This CDR3 contains 10 residues. CDR3 residues: CSGYHTEAFF. Here the CDR3 DNA reads TGCAGCGGGTATCACACTGAAGCTTTCTTT.

The chain joins TRBV2 to TRBJ1-3; D not certain. CDR3 length: 13 amino acids. The germline gives CDR1 SNHLY, CDR2 FYNNEI. The germline V and J ends were trimmed by 8 bases and 0 bases, with 8 bases remaining between them. CDR3 DNA sequence: TGTGCCAGCCTCCGGGACTCTGGAAACACCATATATTTT. It is translated as CASLRDSGNTIYF.